This TCR beta chain was captured by sequencing in a study of T-cell reconstitution after alpha-beta-depleted transplantation in children. This clonotype has at least ten counts. Its antigen is not identified. For TCRbeta, the library was prepared with unique molecular identifiers. A single record per CDR3 protein comes from TCRdb applying MiXCR to the PCR reads. The sample lists hundreds of thousands of distinct CDR3 sequences, about 11% seen once, with over 25% in the top ten. CDR1 is SGHRS, CDR2 YFSETQ, per germline. This CDR3 contains 16 residues. With 0 bases removed from V and 14 bases from J, the gap between germline ends came to 21 bases. Overall study results and limits: Fresh T-cell production supplied most of the T-cell counts and diversity seen one year after transplant.

This clonotype was obtained from a child less than two years old with acute myeloid leukemia, due to receive a stem cell transplant. The sequences come from PBMCs, collected before TCRalphabeta/CD19-depleted stem cell transplant. V gene TRBV5-1 combines with J gene TRBJ1-6; the D gene is possibly TRBD1 (5 bases). CDR3 sequence (DNA): TGCGCCAGCAGCTTGGGTTGGGGGACGGAAGAATTCACCCTCCACTTT. Translated: CASSLGWGTEEFTLHF.